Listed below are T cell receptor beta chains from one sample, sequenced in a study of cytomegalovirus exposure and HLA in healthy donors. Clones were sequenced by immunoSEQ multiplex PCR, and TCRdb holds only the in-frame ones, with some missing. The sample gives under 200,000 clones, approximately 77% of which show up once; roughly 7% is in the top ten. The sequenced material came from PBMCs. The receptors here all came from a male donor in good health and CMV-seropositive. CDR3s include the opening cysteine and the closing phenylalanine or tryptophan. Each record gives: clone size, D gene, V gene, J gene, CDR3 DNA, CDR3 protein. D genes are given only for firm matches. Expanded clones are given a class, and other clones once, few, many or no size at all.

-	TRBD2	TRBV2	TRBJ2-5	TGTGCCATCCAGGGAGGGCGGGGATCAGGAAAGACCCAGTACTTC	CAIQGGRGSGKTQYF
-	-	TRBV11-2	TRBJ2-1	TGTGCCAGCAGCTCTCACACAGGAGGGGCCCTCTACAATGAGCAGTTCTTC	CASSSHTGGALYNEQFF
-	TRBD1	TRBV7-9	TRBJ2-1	TGTGCCAGCATCGGGACAGGGGGTGTTTCGGGTGAGCAGTTCTTC	CASIGTGGVSGEQFF
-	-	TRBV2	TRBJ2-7	TGTGCCAGCAGTCTAATGTGGGGGGATTCCGAGCAGTACTTC	CASSLMWGDSEQYF
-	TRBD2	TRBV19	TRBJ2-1	TGTGCCAGTAGTATAGATTTGGGTAGCGGGGGCAATGAGCAGTTCTTC	CASSIDLGSGGNEQFF
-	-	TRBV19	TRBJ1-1	TGTGCCAGTAGTCAACGGTTTGGGGGGAAAGCTTTCTTT	CASSQRFGGKAFF
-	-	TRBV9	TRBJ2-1	TGTGCCAGCAGCCTTAGCTCCTACAATGAGCAGTTCTTC	CASSLSSYNEQFF
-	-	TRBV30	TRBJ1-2	TGTGCCTGGAGTACGGGGAGGGGCACCTTC	CAWSTGRGTF
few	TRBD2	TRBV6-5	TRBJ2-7	TGTGCCAGCAGTGGGAGGGGTTTCCCCTACGAGCAGTACTTC	CASSGRGFPYEQYF
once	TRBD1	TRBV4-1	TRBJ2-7	TGCGCCAGCAGCCGATACAGGGGGAAGAGCTACGAGCAGTACTTC	CASSRYRGKSYEQYF
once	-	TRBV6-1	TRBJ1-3	TGTGCCAGCAGCGGACATATGAGAAACACCATATATTTT	CASSGHMRNTIYF
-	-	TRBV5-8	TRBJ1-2	TGTGCCAGCAGCCAAGAATCTGTGACTCGTCATGGCTACACCTTC	CASSQESVTRHGYTF
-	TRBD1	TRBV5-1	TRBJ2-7	TGCGCCAGCAGCTTGGGAGGGGGCGGCGAGCAGTACTTC	CASSLGGGGEQYF
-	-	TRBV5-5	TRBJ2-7	TGTGCCAGCAGCTTGAGCACCTACGAGCAGTACTTC	CASSLSTYEQYF
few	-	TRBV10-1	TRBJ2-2	TGCGCCAGCAGTGACAGGGACACCGGGGAGCTGTTTTTT	CASSDRDTGELFF
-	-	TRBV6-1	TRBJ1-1	TGTGCCAGCAGCCTCGGGGCTTTCTTT	CASSLGAFF
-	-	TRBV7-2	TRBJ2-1	TGTGCCAGCAGCTTAGCGGGGGGGACATCCTACAATGAGCAGTTCTTC	CASSLAGGTSYNEQFF
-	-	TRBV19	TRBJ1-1	TGTGCCAGTGAATGGCCAGGGTTTCTCACTGAAGCTTTCTTT	CASEWPGFLTEAFF
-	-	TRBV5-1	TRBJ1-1	TGCGCCAGCAGCTTGCGGGGGGCTGAAGCTTTCTTT	CASSLRGAEAFF
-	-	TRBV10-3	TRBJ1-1	TGTGCCATCAGGGGTACAGCTGAAGCTTTCTTT	CAIRGTAEAFF
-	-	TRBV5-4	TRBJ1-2	TGTGCCAGCAGCTTGGAATCGCAGGGTACCGGTGGCTACACCTTC	CASSLESQGTGGYTF
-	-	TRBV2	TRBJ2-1	TGTGCCAGCAGACATCCTTTCCAGAACAGCTTCCTACGGCAGTTCTTC	CASRHPFQNSFLRQFF
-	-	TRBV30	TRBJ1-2	TGTGCCTGGACCAACCACGGACACGGCTATGGCTACACCTTC	CAWTNHGHGYGYTF
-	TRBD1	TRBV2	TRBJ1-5	TGTGCCAGCAGTACGCAGGGGGCGCTCAAGCCCCAGCATTTT	CASSTQGALKPQHF
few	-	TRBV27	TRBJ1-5	TGTGCCAGCAGTCCCCAGGGGCGATATAGCAATCAGCCCCAGCATTTT	CASSPQGRYSNQPQHF
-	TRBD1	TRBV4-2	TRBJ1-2	TGTGCCAGCAGCCCCGGGACAGTCCGCGGCTACACCTTC	CASSPGTVRGYTF
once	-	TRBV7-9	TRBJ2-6	TGTGCCAGCAGCTCGTCGGGTGGCTCTGGGGCCAACGTCCTGACTTTC	CASSSSGGSGANVLTF
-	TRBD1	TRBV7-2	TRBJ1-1	TGTGCCAGCAGCTCTTGGGACAGCCCGAACACTGAAGCTTTCTTT	CASSSWDSPNTEAFF
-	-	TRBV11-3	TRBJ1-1	TGTGCCAGCAGCGCGGACATGAACACTGAAGCTTTCTTT	CASSADMNTEAFF
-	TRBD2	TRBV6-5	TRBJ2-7	TGTGCCAGCAGTTCCCCCTCCGCGGGGGGCGAGCAGTACTTC	CASSSPSAGGEQYF
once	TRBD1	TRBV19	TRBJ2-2	TGTGCCAGTAGTTTAAGGCCCGACAGGGGCACCGGGGAGCTGTTTTTT	CASSLRPDRGTGELFF
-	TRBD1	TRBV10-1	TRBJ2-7	TGCGCCAGCAGTGAGTCCGGGACAGCCCACGAGCAGTACTTC	CASSESGTAHEQYF
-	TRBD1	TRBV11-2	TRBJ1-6	TGTGCCAGCAGCCTAGCACAGGGGCGTCGTTCACCCCTCCACTTT	CASSLAQGRRSPLHF
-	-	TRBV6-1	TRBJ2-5	TGTGCCAGCAGTGTCTGGGACTTGACAGGGAAAGAGACCCAGTACTTC	CASSVWDLTGKETQYF
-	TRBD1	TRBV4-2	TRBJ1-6	TGTGCCAGCAGCCAAGAACAGGGGGCCGATTCACCCCTCCACTTT	CASSQEQGADSPLHF
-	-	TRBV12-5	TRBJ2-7	TGTGCTAGTGGCCATGCTTCGGACAGTTCGACCTACGAGCAGTACTTC	CASGHASDSSTYEQYF
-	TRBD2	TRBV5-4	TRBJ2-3	TGTGCCAGCAGCTCCCCTTTAGCGGGGCTCGGATATACGCAGTATTTT	CASSSPLAGLGYTQYF
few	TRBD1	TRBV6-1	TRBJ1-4	TGTGCCAGCAGTGAGGGGACAGGGGGCAATGAAAAACTGTTTTTT	CASSEGTGGNEKLFF
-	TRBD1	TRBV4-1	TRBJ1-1	TGCGCCAGCAGCCAAGTTGGGACAGCCAACGATGAAGCTTTCTTT	CASSQVGTANDEAFF
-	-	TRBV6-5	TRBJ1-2	TGTGCCAGCAGTTACTCGTTGGGCAGGGGACGGGGTGGCTACACCTTC	CASSYSLGRGRGGYTF
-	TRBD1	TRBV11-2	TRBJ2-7	TGTGCCAGCAGAAGCCTTAAGGGACAGGCGTCCTACGAGCAGTACTTC	CASRSLKGQASYEQYF
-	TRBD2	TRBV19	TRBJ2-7	TGTGCCAGTACTTCCGGGGGGGGGTACTACGAGCAGTACTTC	CASTSGGGYYEQYF
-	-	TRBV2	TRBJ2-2	TGTGCCAGCAAGAGGCAGGGGGGGAACACCGGGGAGCTGTTTTTT	CASKRQGGNTGELFF
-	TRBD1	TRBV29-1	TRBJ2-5	TGCAGCGTAGAAGCCCCCGGGACAGGAAGAGCAGGAGAGACCCAGTACTTC	CSVEAPGTGRAGETQYF
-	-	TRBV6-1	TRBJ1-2	TGTGCCAGCAGATGGGCGATCAACTATGGCTACACCTTC	CASRWAINYGYTF
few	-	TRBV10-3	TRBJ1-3	TGTGCCATCAGTAAACCCCAATCGGGGACTGGAAACACCATATATTTT	CAISKPQSGTGNTIYF
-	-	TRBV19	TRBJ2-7	TGTGCCAGTAGTGTATCAGGGTCCTACGAGCAGTACTTC	CASSVSGSYEQYF
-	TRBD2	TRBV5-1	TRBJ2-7	TGCGCCAGCGTTAGCGGGGGGGGTTCCTACGAGCAGTACTTC	CASVSGGGSYEQYF
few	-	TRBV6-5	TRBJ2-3	TGTGCCAGCAGTGAAGGAGAGCGGGATACGCAGTATTTT	CASSEGERDTQYF
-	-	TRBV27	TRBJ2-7	TGTGCCAGCAGTTTGGGGGGTTCCAGTTTCTACGAGCAGTACTTC	CASSLGGSSFYEQYF
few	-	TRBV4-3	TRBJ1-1	TGCGCCAGCAGCCAATTAACAGGGCCAGGAATGAACACTGAAGCTTTCTTT	CASSQLTGPGMNTEAFF
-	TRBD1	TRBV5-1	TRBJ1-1	TGCGCCAGCAGCCCACAAACGGGACAGGTGACGAACTCTTTCTTT	CASSPQTGQVTNSFF
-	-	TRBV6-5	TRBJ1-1	TGTGCCAGCAGTAAGCCCCGGGGGAACACTGAAGCTTTCTTT	CASSKPRGNTEAFF
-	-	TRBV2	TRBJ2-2	TGTGCCAGCAGTGAAGAAGCGGCCAGGACCGGGGAGCTGTTTTTT	CASSEEAARTGELFF
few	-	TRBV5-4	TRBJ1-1	TGTGCCAGCAGCTTGGGCGGGGAAGCTTTCTTT	CASSLGGEAFF
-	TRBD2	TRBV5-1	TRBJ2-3	TGCGCCAGCAGCTCTGGACTAGCGGGACCCCAAGATACGCAGTATTTT	CASSSGLAGPQDTQYF
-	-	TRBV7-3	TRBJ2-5	TGTGCCACCAGGCGGGAGACCCAGTACTTC	CATRRETQYF
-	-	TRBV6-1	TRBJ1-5	TGTGCCAGCAGGAGAGGCAGATATAGCAATCAGCCCCAGCATTTT	CASRRGRYSNQPQHF
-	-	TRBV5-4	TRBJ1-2	TGTGCCAGCAGCTTGGGTGGGAGGGGACTGAACTATGGCTACACCTTC	CASSLGGRGLNYGYTF